This TCR beta chain was observed in a study of T cells in Graves' hyperthyroidism and ophthalmopathy. Points from the study as a whole: A median 6.5 months before onset, the model predicted ophthalmopathy. A model of 13 V-J features distinguished ophthalmopathy from stable hyperthyroidism.

After removal of 5 bases from V and 7 bases from J, the junction contained 2 bases not matched to a gene. This CDR3 contains 13 residues. Researchers took RNA transcripts and amplified the TCR beta CDR3 regions from them. The study used the HTBI primer set for a first-round RT-PCR of the TCR CDR3. TCRdb re-called the multiplex PCR reads with MiXCR, one entry per CDR3 protein. The data hold a few hundred thousand distinct CDR3 sequences, with just over 45% observed a single time. The sample holds many counts of this clonotype. Its antigen is undetermined. Sequencing used peripheral blood or thyroid tissue (not recorded which). This chain uses TRBV12-3 or TRBV12-4 with TRBJ1-6, with 7 bases that match TRBD1. This TCR derives from an adult woman with Graves' disease, either hyperthyroidism or ophthalmopathy (not recorded which). The CDR3 nucleotides read TGTGCCAGCAGTAGGACAGGAAATTCACCCCTCCACTTT. Amino acid sequence: CASSRTGNSPLHF.